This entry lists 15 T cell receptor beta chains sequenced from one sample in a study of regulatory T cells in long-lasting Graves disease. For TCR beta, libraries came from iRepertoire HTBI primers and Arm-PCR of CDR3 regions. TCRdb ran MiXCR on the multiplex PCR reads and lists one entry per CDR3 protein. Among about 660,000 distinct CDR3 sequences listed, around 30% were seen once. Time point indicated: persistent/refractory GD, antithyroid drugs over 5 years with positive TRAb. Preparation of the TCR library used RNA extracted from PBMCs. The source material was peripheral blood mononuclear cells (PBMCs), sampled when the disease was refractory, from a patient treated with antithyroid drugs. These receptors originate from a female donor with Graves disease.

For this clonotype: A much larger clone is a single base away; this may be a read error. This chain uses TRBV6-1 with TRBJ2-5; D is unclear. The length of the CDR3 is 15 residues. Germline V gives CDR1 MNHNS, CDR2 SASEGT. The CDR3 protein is CASSDLNMRQKTQYF. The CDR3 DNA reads TGTGCCAGCAGTGATCTTAACATGCGCCAAAAGACCCAGTACTTC.

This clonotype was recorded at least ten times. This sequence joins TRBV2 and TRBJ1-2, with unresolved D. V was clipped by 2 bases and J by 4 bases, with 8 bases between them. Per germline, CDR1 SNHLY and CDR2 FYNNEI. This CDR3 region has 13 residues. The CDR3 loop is CASSEMGVYGYTF. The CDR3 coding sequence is TGTGCCAGCAGTGAAATGGGAGTCTATGGCTACACCTTC.

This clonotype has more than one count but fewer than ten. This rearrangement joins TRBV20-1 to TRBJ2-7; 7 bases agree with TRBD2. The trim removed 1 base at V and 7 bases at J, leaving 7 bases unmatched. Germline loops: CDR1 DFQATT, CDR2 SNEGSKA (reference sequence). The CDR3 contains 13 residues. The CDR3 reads CSARGPSAGEQYF. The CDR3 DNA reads TGCAGTGCTAGAGGGCCCTCAGCGGGGGAGCAGTACTTC.

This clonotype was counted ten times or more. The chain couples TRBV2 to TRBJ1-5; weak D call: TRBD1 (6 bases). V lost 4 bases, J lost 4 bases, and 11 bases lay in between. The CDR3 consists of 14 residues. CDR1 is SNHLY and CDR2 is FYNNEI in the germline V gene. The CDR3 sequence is CASSGVGTNQPQHF. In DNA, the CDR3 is TGTGCCAGCAGTGGGGTAGGGACAAATCAGCCCCAGCATTTT. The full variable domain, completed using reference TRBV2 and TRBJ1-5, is EPEVTQTPSHQVTQMGQEVILRCVPISNHLYFYWYRQILGQKVEFLVSFYNNEISEKSEIFDDQFSVERPDGSNFTLKIRSTKLEDSAMYFCASSGVGTNQPQHFGDGTRLSIL.

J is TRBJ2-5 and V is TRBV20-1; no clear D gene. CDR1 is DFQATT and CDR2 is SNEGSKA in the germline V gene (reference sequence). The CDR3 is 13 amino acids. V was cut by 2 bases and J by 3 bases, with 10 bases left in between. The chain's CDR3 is CSARKLAEETQYF. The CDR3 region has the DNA TGCAGTGCTAGAAAGCTGGCAGAAGAGACCCAGTACTTC.

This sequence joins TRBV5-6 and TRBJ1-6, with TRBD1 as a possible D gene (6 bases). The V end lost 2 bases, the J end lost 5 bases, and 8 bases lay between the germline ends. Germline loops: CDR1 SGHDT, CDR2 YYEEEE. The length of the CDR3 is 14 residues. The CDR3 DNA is TGTGCCAGCAGCTTTACAGGGAATAATTCACCCCTCCACTTT. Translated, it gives CASSFTGNNSPLHF.

CDR3 DNA: TGTGCCAGCAGTGAATTCGCCGGCTTCTCTGGGGCCAACGTCCTGACTTTC. It codes for CASSEFAGFSGANVLTF. This chain uses TRBV2 with TRBJ2-6; D is unclear. V dropped 2 bases and J dropped 0 bases, with 11 bases sitting between them. CDR1 is SNHLY and CDR2 is FYNNEI in the germline V gene. CDR3 length: 17 residues.

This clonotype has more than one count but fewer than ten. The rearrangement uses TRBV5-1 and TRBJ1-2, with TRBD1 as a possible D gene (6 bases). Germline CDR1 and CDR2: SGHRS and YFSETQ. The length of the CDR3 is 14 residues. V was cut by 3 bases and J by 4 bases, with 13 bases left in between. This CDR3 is CASSSNQGTYGYTF. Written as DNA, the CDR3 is TGCGCCAGCAGCTCCAACCAGGGGACCTATGGCTACACCTTC.

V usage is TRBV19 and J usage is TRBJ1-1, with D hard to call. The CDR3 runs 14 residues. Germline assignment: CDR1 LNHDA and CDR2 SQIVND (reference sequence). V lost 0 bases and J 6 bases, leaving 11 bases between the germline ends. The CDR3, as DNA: TGTGCCAGTAGTATAGATGGGGAGTCGGCTGAAGCTTTCTTT. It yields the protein CASSIDGESAEAFF.

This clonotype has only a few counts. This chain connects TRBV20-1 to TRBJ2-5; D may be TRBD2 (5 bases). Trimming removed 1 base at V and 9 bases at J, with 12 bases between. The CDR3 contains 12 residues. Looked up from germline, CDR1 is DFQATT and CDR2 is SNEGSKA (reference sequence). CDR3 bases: TGCAGTGCTAGAGCTCGGCACGGGGCCCAGTACTTC. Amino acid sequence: CSARARHGAQYF.

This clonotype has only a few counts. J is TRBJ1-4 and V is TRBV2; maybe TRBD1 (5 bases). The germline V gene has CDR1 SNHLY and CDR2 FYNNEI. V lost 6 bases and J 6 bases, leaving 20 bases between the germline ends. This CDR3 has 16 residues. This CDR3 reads CASSKGAQAYDEKLFF. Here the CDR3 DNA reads TGTGCCAGCAGCAAAGGGGCACAGGCCTATGATGAAAAACTGTTTTTT.

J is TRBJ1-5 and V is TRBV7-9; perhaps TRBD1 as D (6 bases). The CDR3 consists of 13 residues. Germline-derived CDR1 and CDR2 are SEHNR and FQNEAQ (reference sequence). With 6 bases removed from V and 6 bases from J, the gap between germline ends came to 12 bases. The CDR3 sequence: CASRKQGIQPQHF. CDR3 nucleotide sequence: TGTGCCAGCAGGAAACAGGGCATTCAGCCCCAGCATTTT.

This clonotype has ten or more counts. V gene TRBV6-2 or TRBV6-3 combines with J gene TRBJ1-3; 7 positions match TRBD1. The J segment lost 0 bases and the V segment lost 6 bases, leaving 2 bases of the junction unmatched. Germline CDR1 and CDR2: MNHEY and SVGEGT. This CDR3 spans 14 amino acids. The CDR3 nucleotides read TGTGCCAGCAGACGGGACAGCTCTGGAAACACCATATATTTT. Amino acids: CASRRDSSGNTIYF.

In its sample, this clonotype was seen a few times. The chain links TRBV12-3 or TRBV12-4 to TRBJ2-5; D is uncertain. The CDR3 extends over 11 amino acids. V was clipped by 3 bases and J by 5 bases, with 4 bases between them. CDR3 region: CASSFHETQYF. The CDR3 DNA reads TGTGCCAGCAGTTTCCACGAGACCCAGTACTTC.

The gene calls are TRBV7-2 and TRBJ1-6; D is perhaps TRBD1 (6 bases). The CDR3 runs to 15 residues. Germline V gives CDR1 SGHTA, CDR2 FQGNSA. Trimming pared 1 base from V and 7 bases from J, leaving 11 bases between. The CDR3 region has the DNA TGTGCCAGCAGCTTAGTGGGGGGGCAGAATTCACCCCTCCACTTT. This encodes CASSLVGGQNSPLHF.